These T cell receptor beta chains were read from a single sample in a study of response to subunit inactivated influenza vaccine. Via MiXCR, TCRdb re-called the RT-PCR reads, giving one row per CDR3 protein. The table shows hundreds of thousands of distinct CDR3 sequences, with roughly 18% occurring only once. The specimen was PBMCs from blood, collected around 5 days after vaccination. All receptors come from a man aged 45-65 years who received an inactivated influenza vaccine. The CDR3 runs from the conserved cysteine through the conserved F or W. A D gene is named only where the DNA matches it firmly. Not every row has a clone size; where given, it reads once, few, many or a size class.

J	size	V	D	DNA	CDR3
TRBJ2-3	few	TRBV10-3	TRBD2	TGTGCCATCAGTGGACTAGCGGGGTCCACAGATACGCAGTATTTT	CAISGLAGSTDTQYF
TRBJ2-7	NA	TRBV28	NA	TGTGCCAGCACCCGACCTGGCACCAGCGAGAGGGGCGAGCAGTACTTC	CASTRPGTSERGEQYF
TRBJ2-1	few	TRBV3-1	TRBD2	TGTGCCAGCAGCCAAGCGTACGGGGGGGCCATAAATGAGCAGTTCTTC	CASSQAYGGAINEQFF
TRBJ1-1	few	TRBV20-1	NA	TGCAGTGCCCGGGACACCAAGGGGACTGAAGCTTTCTTT	CSARDTKGTEAFF
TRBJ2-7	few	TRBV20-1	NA	TGCAGTGCTCAAGAAAAAAGCAGGGGGGTTCGCGACGAGCAGTACTTC	CSAQEKSRGVRDEQYF
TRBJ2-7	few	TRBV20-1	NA	TGCAGTGCAATAGACTACAGGGAATTGTCCTACGAGCAGTACTTC	CSAIDYRELSYEQYF
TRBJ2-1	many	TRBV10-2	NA	TGCGCCAGCAGTGAGGAGGGGGTCTACAATGAGCAGTTCTTC	CASSEEGVYNEQFF
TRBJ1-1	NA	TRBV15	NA	TGTGCCACCAGCAGAGATGGAATATGGGCTTTCTTT	CATSRDGIWAFF
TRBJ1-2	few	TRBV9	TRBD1	TGTGCCAGCAGCGTAGGGCCGGGACAGGGGAACTATGGCTACACCTTC	CASSVGPGQGNYGYTF
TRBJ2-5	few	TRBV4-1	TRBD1	TGCGCCAGCAGCCAAGATCCAGGACAGGGAGAGACCCAGTACTTC	CASSQDPGQGETQYF
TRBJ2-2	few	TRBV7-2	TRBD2	TGTGCCAGCAGGAAGCCGGGACTAGAGGTCGGGGAGCTGTTTTTT	CASRKPGLEVGELFF
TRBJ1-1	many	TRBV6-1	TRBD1	TGTGCCAGCAGAAGGGGGCTCTCCACTGAAGCTTTCTTT	CASRRGLSTEAFF
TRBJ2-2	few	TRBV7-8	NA	TGTGCCAGCAGCCCCCTTTTGGGCACCGGGGAGCTGTTTTTT	CASSPLLGTGELFF
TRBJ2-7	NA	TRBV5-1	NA	TGCGCCAGCAGACAAAACACGATACCCTACGAGCAGTACTTC	CASRQNTIPYEQYF
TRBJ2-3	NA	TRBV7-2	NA	TGTGCCAGCAGCTTATTGTCCAGAACAGATACGCAGTATTTT	CASSLLSRTDTQYF
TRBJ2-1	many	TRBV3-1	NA	TGTGCCAGCAGCCTATACGACGGGGATGAGCAGTTCTTC	CASSLYDGDEQFF
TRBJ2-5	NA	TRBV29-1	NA	TGCAGCATCGGCACGGGGGGCGCAGGGGAGACCCAGTACTTC	CSIGTGGAGETQYF
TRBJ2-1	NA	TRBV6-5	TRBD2	TGTGCCAGCAGTTACTCCTGGACTAGCGGGGTATACAATGAGCAGTTCTTC	CASSYSWTSGVYNEQFF
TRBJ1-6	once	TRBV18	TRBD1	TGTGCCAGCTCACTCGACAGGGCCTCCCATAATTCACCCCTCCACTTT	CASSLDRASHNSPLHF
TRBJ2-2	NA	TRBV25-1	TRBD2	TGTGCCAGCAGTGAATGGGGCGGCGGGAGGGCCTCTACCGGGGAGCTGTTTTTT	CASSEWGGGRASTGELFF
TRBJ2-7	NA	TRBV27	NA	TGTGCCAGCAGTTTACGTGGCGTCGACCCAAGGGCGGAGCAGTACTTC	CASSLRGVDPRAEQYF
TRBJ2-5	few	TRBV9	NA	TGTGCCAGCAGCGTAGATATGGGGGGGCCGGAGACCCAGTACTTC	CASSVDMGGPETQYF
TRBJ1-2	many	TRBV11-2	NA	TGTGCCAGCAGCTTAGGCAGAGATGGCTACACCTTC	CASSLGRDGYTF
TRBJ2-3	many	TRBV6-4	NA	TGTGCCACCGCTATGAACAGGGAGAGGATAATCACAGATACGCAGTATTTT	CATAMNRERIITDTQYF